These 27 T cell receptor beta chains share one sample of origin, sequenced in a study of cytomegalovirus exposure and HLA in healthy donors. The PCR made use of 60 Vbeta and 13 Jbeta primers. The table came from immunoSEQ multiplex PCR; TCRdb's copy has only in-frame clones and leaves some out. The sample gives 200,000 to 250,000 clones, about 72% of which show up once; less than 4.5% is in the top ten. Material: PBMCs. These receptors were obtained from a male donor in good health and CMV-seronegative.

Here the CDR3 DNA reads TGTGCCAGCAGCCTAAATCAGCCCCAGCATTTT. Encoded protein: CASSLNQPQHF. The chain links TRBV6-5 to TRBJ1-5; D call uncertain. The CDR3 contains 11 residues. Trimming took off 6 bases at V and 4 bases at J, with 4 bases between the two ends. Germline assignment: CDR1 MNHEY and CDR2 SVGAGI.

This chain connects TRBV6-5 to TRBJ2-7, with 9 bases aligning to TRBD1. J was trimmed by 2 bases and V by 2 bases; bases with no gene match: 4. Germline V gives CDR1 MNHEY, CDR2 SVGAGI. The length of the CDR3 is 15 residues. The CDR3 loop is CASSYAGQGTYEQYF. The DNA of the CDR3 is TGTGCCAGCAGTTACGCGGGACAGGGTACCTACGAGCAGTACTTC.

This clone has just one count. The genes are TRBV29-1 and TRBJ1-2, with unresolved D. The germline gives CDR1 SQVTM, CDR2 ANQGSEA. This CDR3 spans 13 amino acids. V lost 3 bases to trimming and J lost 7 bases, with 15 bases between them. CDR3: CSVEIRGWGGYTF. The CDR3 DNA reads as TGCAGCGTTGAGATACGCGGGTGGGGTGGCTACACCTTC.

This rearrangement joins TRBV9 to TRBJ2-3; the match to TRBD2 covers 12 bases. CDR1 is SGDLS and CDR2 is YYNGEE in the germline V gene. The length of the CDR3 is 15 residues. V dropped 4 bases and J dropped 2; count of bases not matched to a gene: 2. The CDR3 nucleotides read TGTGCCAGCAGCCCTAGCGGGAGGGACACAGATACGCAGTATTTT. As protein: CASSPSGRDTDTQYF.

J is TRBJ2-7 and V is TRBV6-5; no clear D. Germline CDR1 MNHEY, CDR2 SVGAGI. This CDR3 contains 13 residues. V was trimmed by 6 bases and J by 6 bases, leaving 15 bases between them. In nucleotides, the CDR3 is TGTGCCAGCAGCCGACACCGACAAGGCGAGCAGTACTTC. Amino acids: CASSRHRQGEQYF.

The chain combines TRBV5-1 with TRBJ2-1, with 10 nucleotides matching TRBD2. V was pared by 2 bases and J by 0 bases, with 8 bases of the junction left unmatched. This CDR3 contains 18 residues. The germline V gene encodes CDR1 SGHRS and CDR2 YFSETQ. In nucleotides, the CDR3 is TGCGCCAGCAGCTTCGGACTAGCGGACTTCAGCTCCTACAATGAGCAGTTCTTC. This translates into CASSFGLADFSSYNEQFF.

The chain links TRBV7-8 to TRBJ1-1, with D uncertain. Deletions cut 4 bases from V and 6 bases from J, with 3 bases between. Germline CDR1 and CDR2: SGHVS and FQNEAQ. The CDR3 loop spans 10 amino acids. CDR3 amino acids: CASSSAEAFF. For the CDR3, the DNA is TGTGCCAGCAGCTCCGCTGAAGCTTTCTTT.

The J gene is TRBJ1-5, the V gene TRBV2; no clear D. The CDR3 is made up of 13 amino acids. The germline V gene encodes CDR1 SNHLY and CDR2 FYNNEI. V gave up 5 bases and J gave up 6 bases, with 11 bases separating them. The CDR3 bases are TGTGCCAGCAGTCCCCCTCTTAGTCAGCCCCAGCATTTT. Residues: CASSPPLSQPQHF.

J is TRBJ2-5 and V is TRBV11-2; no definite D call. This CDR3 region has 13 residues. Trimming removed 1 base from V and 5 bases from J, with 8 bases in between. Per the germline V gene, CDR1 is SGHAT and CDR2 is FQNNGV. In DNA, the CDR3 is TGTGCCAGCAGCTTAGGGGCTGAGGAGACCCAGTACTTC. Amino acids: CASSLGAEETQYF.

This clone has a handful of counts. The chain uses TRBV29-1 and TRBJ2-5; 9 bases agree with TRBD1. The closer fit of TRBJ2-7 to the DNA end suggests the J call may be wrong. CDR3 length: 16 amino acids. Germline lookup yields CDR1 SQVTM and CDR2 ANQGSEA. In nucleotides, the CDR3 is TGCAGCGTTGGGCCCGCGGGCGGGACAGGGTCCTACGAGCAGTACTTC. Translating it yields CSVGPAGGTGSYEQYF.

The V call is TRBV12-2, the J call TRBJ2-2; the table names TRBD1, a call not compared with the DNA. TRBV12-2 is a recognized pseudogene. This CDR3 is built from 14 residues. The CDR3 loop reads CASRLDRGGGELFF. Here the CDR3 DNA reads TGTGCAAGTCGCCTGGACAGGGGAGGAGGGGAGCTGTTTTTT.

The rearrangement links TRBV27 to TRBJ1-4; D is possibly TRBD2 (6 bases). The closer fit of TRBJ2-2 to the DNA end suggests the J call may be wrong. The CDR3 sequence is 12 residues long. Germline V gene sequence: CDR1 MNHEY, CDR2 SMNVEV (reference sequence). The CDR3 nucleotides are TGTGCCAGCAGGGGGGAGGACCAGGAGCTGTTTTTT. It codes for CASRGEDQELFF.

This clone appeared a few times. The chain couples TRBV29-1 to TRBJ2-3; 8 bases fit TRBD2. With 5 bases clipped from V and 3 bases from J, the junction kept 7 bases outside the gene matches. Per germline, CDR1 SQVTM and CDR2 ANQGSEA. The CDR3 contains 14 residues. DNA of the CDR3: TGCAGCGTTTTGAAGAGCGGGAGTACAGATACGCAGTATTTT. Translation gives CSVLKSGSTDTQYF.

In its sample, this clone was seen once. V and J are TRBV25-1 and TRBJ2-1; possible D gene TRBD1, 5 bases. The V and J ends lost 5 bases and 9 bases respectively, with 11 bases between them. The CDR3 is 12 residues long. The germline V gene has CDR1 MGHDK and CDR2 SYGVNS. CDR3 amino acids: CASSPKGLEQFF. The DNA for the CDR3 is TGTGCCAGCAGTCCCAAGGGGCTTGAGCAGTTCTTC.

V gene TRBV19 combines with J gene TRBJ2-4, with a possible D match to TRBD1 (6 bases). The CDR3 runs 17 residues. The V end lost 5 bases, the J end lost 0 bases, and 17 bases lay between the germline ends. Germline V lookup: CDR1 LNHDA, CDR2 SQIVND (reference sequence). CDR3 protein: CASSPAGDRLAKNIQYF. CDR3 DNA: TGTGCCAGTAGTCCAGCCGGTGACAGGCTAGCCAAAAACATTCAGTACTTC.

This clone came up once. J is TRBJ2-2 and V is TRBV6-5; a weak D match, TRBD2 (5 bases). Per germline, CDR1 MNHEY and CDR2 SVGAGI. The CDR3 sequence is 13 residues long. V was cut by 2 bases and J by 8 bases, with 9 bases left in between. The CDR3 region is CASSYVGAGELFF. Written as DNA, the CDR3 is TGTGCCAGCAGTTACGTGGGAGCGGGGGAGCTGTTTTTT.

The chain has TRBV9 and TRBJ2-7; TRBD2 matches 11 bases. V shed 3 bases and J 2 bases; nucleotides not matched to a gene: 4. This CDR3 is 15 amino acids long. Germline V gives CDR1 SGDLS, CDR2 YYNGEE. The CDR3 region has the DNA TGTGCCAGCAGCGCCGGGACTAGCGGTACCTACGAGCAGTACTTC. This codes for CASSAGTSGTYEQYF.

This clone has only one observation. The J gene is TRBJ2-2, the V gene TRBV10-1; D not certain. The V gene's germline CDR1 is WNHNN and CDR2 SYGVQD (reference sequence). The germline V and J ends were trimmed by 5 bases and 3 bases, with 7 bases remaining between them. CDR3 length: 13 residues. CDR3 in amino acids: CASSLRYTGELFF. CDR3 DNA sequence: TGCGCCAGCAGTTTGCGTTACACCGGGGAGCTGTTTTTT.

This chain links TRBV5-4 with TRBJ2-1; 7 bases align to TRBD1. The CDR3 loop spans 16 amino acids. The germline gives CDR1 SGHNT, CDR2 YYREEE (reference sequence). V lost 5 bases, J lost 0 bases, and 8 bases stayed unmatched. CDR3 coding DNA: TGTGCCAGCAGGCCAGGGGGAAGAGTCTCCTACAATGAGCAGTTCTTC. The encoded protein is CASRPGGRVSYNEQFF.

Here the CDR3 DNA reads TGTGCCAGCAACCCTGGACAGGGACTATTGAACACTGAAGCTTTCTTT. Its protein product is CASNPGQGLLNTEAFF. V is TRBV6-6 and J is TRBJ1-1; TRBD1 aligns across 8 bases. CDR1 and CDR2 from the germline V gene are MNHNY and SVGAGI (reference sequence). The CDR3 covers 16 residues. J gave up 0 bases and V 7 bases, and 10 bases lay outside the gene matches.

The CDR3 sequence is CASSLGIRGRDNGYTF. In nucleotides, the CDR3 is TGCGCCAGCAGCTTGGGGATCCGGGGGAGGGATAATGGCTACACCTTC. This chain joins TRBV5-1 and TRBJ1-2; TRBD1 might be the D (5 bases). CDR3 length equals 16 residues. CDR1 is SGHRS and CDR2 is YFSETQ in the germline V gene. Trimming removed 0 bases at V and 6 bases at J, with 18 bases between.

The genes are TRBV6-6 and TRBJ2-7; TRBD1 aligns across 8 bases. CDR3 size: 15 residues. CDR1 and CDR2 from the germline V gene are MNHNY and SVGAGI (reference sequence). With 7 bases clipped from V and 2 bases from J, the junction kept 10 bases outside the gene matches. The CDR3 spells CASTPRGTGPYEQYF. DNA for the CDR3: TGTGCCAGCACCCCCCGTGGGACAGGTCCCTACGAGCAGTACTTC.

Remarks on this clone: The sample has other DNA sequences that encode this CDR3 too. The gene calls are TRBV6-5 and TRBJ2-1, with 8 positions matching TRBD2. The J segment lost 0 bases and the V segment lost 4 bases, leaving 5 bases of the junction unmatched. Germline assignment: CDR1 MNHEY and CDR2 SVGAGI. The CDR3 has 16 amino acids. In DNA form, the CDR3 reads TGTGCCAGCAGTTCGTTAGCGGGGCACTCCTACAATGAGCAGTTCTTC. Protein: CASSSLAGHSYNEQFF.

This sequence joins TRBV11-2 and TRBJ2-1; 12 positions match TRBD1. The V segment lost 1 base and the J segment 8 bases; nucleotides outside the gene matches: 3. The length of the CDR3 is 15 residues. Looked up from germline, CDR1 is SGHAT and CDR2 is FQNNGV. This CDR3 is CASSLGGTGGYEQFF. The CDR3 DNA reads TGTGCCAGCAGCTTAGGAGGGACAGGGGGCTATGAGCAGTTCTTC.

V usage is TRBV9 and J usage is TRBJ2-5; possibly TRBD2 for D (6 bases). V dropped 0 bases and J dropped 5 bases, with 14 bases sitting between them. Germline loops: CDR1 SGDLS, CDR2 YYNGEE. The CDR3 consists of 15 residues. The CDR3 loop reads CASSVGGSGGETQYF. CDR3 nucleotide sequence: TGTGCCAGCAGCGTAGGAGGAAGCGGAGGGGAGACCCAGTACTTC.

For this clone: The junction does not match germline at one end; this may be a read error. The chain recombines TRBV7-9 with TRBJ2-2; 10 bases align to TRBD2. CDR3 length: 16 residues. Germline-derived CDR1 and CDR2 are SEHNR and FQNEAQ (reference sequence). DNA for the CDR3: TGTTCCAGCAGCAGAAGCCTAGCGGGAGTTCCCGGGGAGCTGTTTTTT. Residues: CSSSRSLAGVPGELFF.

CDR3 bases: TGTGCCAGTAAGGGACAGGGGCTTGGTGAAAAACTGTTTTTT. It yields the protein CASKGQGLGEKLFF. The chain uses TRBV19 and TRBJ1-4; the match to TRBD1 covers 10 bases. The CDR3 spans 14 residues. V dropped 7 bases and J dropped 7; count of bases not matched to a gene: 6. Germline lookup yields CDR1 LNHDA and CDR2 SQIVND (reference sequence).